The TCR beta chain described here comes from a study of shared clonotypes between healthy human individuals. CDR1 is MGHDK and CDR2 is SYGVNS in the germline V gene. This CDR3 region has 15 residues. Trimming removed 1 base at V and 2 bases at J, with 11 bases between. Deep level was the assay's run setting. Replicate PCRs for unsorted PBMC used 300 ng DNA (roughly 29,000 T cell genomes). What was sequenced on ten immunoSEQ deep assay plates was unsorted PBMC DNA. TCRdb's table, derived via immunoSEQ multiplex PCR, lists solely in-frame clones and lacks some. The top ten hold approximately 11% of the sample, which has over 400,000 clones, about 85% seen once.

Sequenced sample: PBMCs. This receptor was taken from a woman between 35 and 50 years old in good health. Some clones in this sample may be carry-over from other donors' samples. The V gene is TRBV25-1, the J gene TRBJ1-2; maybe TRBD1 (5 bases). DNA of the CDR3: TGTGCCAGCAGTGAATCCGGGACGGTGAACTATGGCTACACCTTC. It translates to CASSESGTVNYGYTF.